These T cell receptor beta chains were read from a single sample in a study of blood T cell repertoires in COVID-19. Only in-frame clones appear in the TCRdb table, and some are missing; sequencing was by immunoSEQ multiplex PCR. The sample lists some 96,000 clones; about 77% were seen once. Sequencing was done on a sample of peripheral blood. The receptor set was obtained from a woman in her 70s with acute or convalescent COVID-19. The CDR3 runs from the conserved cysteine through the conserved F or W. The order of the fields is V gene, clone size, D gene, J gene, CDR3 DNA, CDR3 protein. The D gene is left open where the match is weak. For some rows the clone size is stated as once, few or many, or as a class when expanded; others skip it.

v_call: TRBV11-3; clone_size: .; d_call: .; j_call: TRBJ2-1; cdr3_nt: TGTGCCAGCAGCTCCTTAGGGAGCTCCTACAATGAGCAGTTCTTC; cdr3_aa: CASSSLGSSYNEQFF
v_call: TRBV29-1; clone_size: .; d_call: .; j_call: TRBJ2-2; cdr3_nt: TGCAGCGTTCGACCCGGGGGAGGCACCGGGGAGCTGTTTTTT; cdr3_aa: CSVRPGGGTGELFF
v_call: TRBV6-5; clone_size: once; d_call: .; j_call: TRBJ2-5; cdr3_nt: TGTGCCAGCAGTTACTTCAGTAACCAAGAGACCCAGTACTTC; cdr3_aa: CASSYFSNQETQYF
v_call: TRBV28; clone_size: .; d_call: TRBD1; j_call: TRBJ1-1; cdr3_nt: TGTGCCAGCAGAAAGGGACAGGCGAACACTGAAGCTTTCTTT; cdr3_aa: CASRKGQANTEAFF
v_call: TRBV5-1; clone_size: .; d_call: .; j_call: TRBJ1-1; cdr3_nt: TGCGCCAGCAGCTTGGAAGGCAGGGGCGCCATGAACACTGAAGCTTTCTTT; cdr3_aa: CASSLEGRGAMNTEAFF
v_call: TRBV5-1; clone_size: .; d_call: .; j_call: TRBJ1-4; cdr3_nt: TGCGCCAGCAGCGCTGGCGCAACCGGGGAGGGCGAAAAACTGTTTTTT; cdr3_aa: CASSAGATGEGEKLFF
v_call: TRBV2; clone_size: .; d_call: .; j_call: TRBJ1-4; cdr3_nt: TGTGCCAGCAGTGAAGGAGGGCAGACGAACGAAAAACTGTTTTTT; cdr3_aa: CASSEGGQTNEKLFF
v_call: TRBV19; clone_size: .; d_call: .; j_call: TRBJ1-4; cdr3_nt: TGTGCCAGTAGTGGCAGCGTACGTGAAAAACTGTTTTTT; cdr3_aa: CASSGSVREKLFF
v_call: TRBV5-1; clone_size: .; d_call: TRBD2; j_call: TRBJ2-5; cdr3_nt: TGCGCCAGCAGCCCCAACATCCTAGCGGGGGGGCCTGAGACCCAGTACTTC; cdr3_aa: CASSPNILAGGPETQYF
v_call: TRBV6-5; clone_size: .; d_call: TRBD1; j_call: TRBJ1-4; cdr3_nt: TGTGCCAGCAAGATAGGGACAGGGAATGAAAAACTGTTTTTT; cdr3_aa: CASKIGTGNEKLFF
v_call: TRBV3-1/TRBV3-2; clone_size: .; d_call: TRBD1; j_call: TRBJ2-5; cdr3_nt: TGTGCCAGCAGGGAGACAGGGGGACACCAAGAGACCCAGTACTTC; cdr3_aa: CASRETGGHQETQYF
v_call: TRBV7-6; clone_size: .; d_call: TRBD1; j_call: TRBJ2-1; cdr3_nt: TGTGCCAGCAGCCCTCGGGCGGACAGGGTCGGCAATGAGCAGTTCTTC; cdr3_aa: CASSPRADRVGNEQFF
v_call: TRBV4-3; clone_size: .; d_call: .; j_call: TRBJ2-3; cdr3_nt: TGCGCCAGCAGCCAGGGGGGTGTATTCGGGTCCCACACAGATACGCAGTATTTT; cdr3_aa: CASSQGGVFGSHTDTQYF